This T cell receptor beta chain came from a study of cytomegalovirus exposure and HLA in healthy donors (dated by TCRdb to the late 2010s). Regarding the complete study: According to an earlier analysis of several hundred of the donors, roughly 180 million T cells yielded 117 million unique TCR beta sequences and approximately 280 Gb of sequence data. Around 320 gigabases of sequencing data and approximately 84 million unique TCR sequences were included in an early release covering 500 to 750 HLA-typed donors. Of the approximately 370 genotyped donors, roughly 76% were placed in the genetic ancestry cluster associated with self-reported Caucasian donors. The study was designed to test whether signatures of past pathogen exposure could be identified by cataloging public T cell receptors. The T cell repertoires of around 730 subjects were profiled by immunosequencing and related to cytomegalovirus serostatus. A separate validation cohort of about 110 different subjects was used in addition to the roughly 640-subject first cohort. To predict cytomegalovirus infection status, the study combined high-throughput TCR immunosequencing, statistical association of individual TCRs with disease status, and machine learning. A later analysis re-analyzed previously published TCR beta repertoires from 650 to 800 donors and added high-resolution HLA genotyping to study TCR occurrence patterns. In the later analysis, no new phenotypic data were used to find candidate immune exposures; instead, reliance was placed on TCR beta sequences and their occurrence across donors. An earlier analysis of 587 of the donors used high-throughput TCR beta sequencing to judge whether each TCR beta V gene segment behaved as functional or pseudogenic. Alongside the repertoire data, information on donor age, sex, ethnicity and CMV serostatus was compiled. In a later genetic analysis, genome-wide SNP genotypes for about three fifths of the 666 donors were used, and that subset was treated as a discovery cohort. Every discovery cohort repertoire had been produced on one sequencing platform. HLA typing included class I and class II loci at four-digit resolution. The number of donors typed differed by locus, with about 629-640 for A, B, C, DRB1 and DQB1, approximately 500 for DQA1, 600 to 610 for DPA1, and approximately 470 for DPB1. About 5 DR-DQ haplotypes were handled as single units for association and clustering, since linkage in the cohort was strong. On average, 235,054 unique TCR beta nucleotide sequences were sequenced per donor among a few hundred genotyped donors of the cohort, with about 17% of those sequences being non-productive.

The CDR3 numbers 15 residues from cysteine through phenylalanine. The kept DNA is CDR3 alone, 45 bases in frame from the first base. The germline ends are 12 bases apart after V is trimmed by 1 base and J by 0 bases. Per the germline V gene (reference sequence), GTSNPN is the CDR1 and SVGIG is the CDR2. In total, 600 or so healthy bone marrow donors made up the cohort. At the time of sampling, all cohort members were nominally healthy, though unrecorded immune exposures were likely present. The donor was CMV seronegative and was included in the group of a few hundred seronegative cohort members. A peripheral blood sample was collected from each donor, and TCR beta sequencing was performed on peripheral blood mononuclear cells. The Qiagen DNeasy Blood Extraction Kit was used to extract genomic DNA from the blood cell samples. For this clone: This receptor's antigen is unknown. The input lacks base qualities; no much larger clone sits a single base away.

What the study reported, not specific to this receptor: In this cohort, only TCR beta chains were sequenced, and detectable features were limited by the absence of alpha or paired-chain data. CMV serostatus was the only immune exposure information available for the cohort. Assigning TCR associations to individual alleles was difficult when HLA alleles, especially DR and DQ, strongly co-occurred. According to a later analysis, most CMV-associated TCR beta chains appeared to be HLA-restricted, and the HLA associations seemed to be driven largely by CMV exposure. A later analysis found that HLA-associated TCR beta chains were more clonally expanded and had lower generation probabilities than equally common non-associated chains. According to a later genetic analysis, donors in an Asian-associated ancestry cluster had fewer N-insertions in productive TCRs than the approximately 650-donor mean. Some IMGT-functional V segments, including TRBV6-2 and TRBV6-3, could not be distinguished by the 87-base-pair reads and were therefore excluded. At a false discovery rate of 0.05, a later analysis linked around 15,000 TCR beta sequences to specific HLA alleles. Correlated functional status among segregating V segments might be attributable to linkage disequilibrium, but an unknown experimental factor could not be ruled out. An association between a missense DCLRE1C variant and V-gene and J-gene trimming of TCR beta chains was found in a later genetic analysis and replicated in an independent cohort. The earlier analysis of 587 of the donors excluded over 15 rarely observed V segments, including chromosome 9 orphons, because counts were too low. A further reported finding was that TCR beta sequences accurately predicted the HLA-A and HLA-B alleles for most subjects in the first cohort. In the study, 150 to 200 TCR beta chains were listed as associated with cytomegalovirus. Cytomegalovirus status was reported to be diagnosed by the classifier with high specificity and sensitivity in both the original and validation cohorts. While some public TCRs were present in many individuals, most TCR sequences turned up only very rarely across donors. A cluster of highly shared sequence variants was judged likely to represent a technical artifact of the sequencing pipeline. A few of the identified cytomegalovirus-associated TCR beta chains were confirmed in vitro to be specific for cytomegalovirus antigens. The authors suggested that the approach could potentially be extended to other disease states and immunological phenotypes. Broadly in line with IMGT annotations, most TCR beta V segments showed up in productive rearrangements about 87% or about 30% of the time in an earlier analysis of 587 of the donors. Sequencing depth was assumed to be roughly uniform across donors in the presence/absence analyses, though that assumption may not hold. According to a later analysis, parvovirus B19, influenza, CMV and Epstein-Barr virus appeared linked to several top co-occurrence clusters. In a later analysis, the rate of TCR association differed among HLA loci, with DRB1 alleles having the most associated TCRs and HLA-C alleles having the fewest. HLA typing was unavailable for some donors at each locus, so association tests used only the typed subset.

Libraries were prepared through the immunoSEQ multiplex PCR assay. For the multiplex PCR, a mixture combining 60 forward primers for TCR Vbeta segments and 13 reverse primers for TCR Jbeta segments was used. A multiplex PCR assay on genomic DNA amplified the CDR3 region of rearranged TCR beta genes. The Illumina HiSeq System was used to sequence the amplified TCR beta libraries as 87-base-pair reads. The published analysis was carried out like this. A later analysis tallied roughly 80 million unique TCR beta chains across the 550 to 850 repertoires, and about 12 million of those chains were shared by two or more donors. Raw reads were error-corrected and collapsed into unique sequences with a nearest-neighbor algorithm that merged closely related sequences to remove PCR and sequencing errors. V, D and J gene segments were assigned by aligning CDR3 sequences to IMGT reference sequences. For a sequence to be retained, at least a six-nucleotide match to both a V gene segment and a J gene segment was required. A rearrangement was called productive if the CDR3 had no stop codons and remained in frame with V and J, and every other rearrangement was called non-productive. CDR3 was defined according to IMGT convention as the region running from the second conserved V-encoded cysteine to the conserved J-encoded phenylalanine. The earlier analysis of approximately 500 of the donors excluded sequences that lacked an unambiguous match to a single V gene segment. An earlier analysis of about 600 of the donors called V segments functional above 56.7% productive rearrangements and segregating when the between-donor standard deviation exceeded 5%. A statistical classification framework was developed to diagnose cytomegalovirus status using the catalog of TCR beta chain sequences. A later analysis assigned V and J genes by comparing TCR nucleotide sequences with IMGT/GENE-DB human TR gene sequences. A later analysis assigned CDR3 sequences and most-parsimonious VDJ recombination scenarios with the TCRdist pipeline. In a later analysis, every TCR beta chain was defined by the combination of its CDR3 amino acid sequence and its V-gene family, and reads without a unique V-gene family were dropped. A later analysis removed 592 highly shared, low-generation-probability nucleotide sequences to deal with suspected cross-contamination and a sequencing artifact. In a later analysis, a clonal expansion index for each public chain was calculated from normalized within-repertoire ranks of inferred template counts. A later analysis computed generation probabilities with a VDJ recombination model fitted to out-of-frame rearrangements, and checked the results against IGoR. A later analysis scored TCR-TCR, TCR-HLA and TCR-CMV co-occurrence with hypergeometric tests, applying a repertoire-size bias correction to TCR pairs. In a later analysis, false discovery rates were estimated by permuting HLA or CMV assignments 20 times. A later analysis grouped co-occurring TCRs with DBSCAN, adding TCRdist sequence similarity when clustering within HLA-allele-positive subsets. Co-occurrence clustering excluded repertoires with fewer than 30,000 or more than 120,000 public chains, plus five with anomalous nucleotide sharing. The table comes from immuneACCESS by way of TCRdb, which keeps in-frame sequences with V and J called. Part of the clones is missing from these tables; in studies checked, under half for an unresolved V gene and the rest for unknown reasons. Clone size and the V and J calls come from that table; the DNA yielded D and trimming. Within this sample are 150,000 to 200,000 clones, with around 80% of them counted one time only. More than 1.5% of the sample goes to the ten largest clones.

Sample: PBMCs. The TCR comes from a man between 18 and 29 years old in good health and CMV-seronegative. The receptor chain draws on TRBV30 and TRBJ1-1; the D gene cannot be resolved reliably. The CDR3 in this case is CAWSGGRQMNTEAFF. The nucleotides are TGTGCCTGGAGTGGAGGTCGGCAGATGAACACTGAAGCTTTCTTT.